This passage covers 19 T cell receptor beta chains from one sample sequenced in a study of shared clonotypes between healthy human individuals. Produced via immunoSEQ multiplex PCR; TCRdb's table is partial and in-frame only. The sample carries about 2 million clones, just under 95% recorded once. Naive CD8 cells lacked CD45RO, underwent positive selection for CCR7 and left out terminally differentiated effector memory CD45RA+ cells. Material: naive CD8+ T cells sorted from blood. These receptors all come from a man between 18 and 35 years old in good health.

Turning to this clone: Additional DNA sequences in this sample encode the identical CDR3. This sequence joins TRBV6-5 and TRBJ2-1; 9 bases fit TRBD1. The CDR3 has 15 amino acids. The J segment lost 4 bases and the V segment lost 3 bases, leaving 4 bases of the junction unmatched. Germline assignment: CDR1 MNHEY and CDR2 SVGAGI. The CDR3 loop reads CASSYSGTGYNEQFF. CDR3 coding DNA: TGTGCCAGCAGTTATTCCGGGACAGGGTACAATGAGCAGTTCTTC.

The chain uses TRBV27 and TRBJ2-5; D may match TRBD1 or TRBD2 (5 bases each). Looked up from germline, CDR1 is MNHEY and CDR2 is SMNVEV (reference sequence). The CDR3 is 15 amino acids. Trimming pared 4 bases from V and 5 bases from J, leaving 17 bases between. This CDR3 is CASSSGTGAGETQYF. CDR3 DNA: TGTGCCAGCAGTTCTGGGACCGGGGCCGGGGAGACCCAGTACTTC.

The chain joins TRBV6-1 to TRBJ2-7; 8 bases match TRBD1. Trimming took 4 bases from V and 4 from J; bases not matched to a gene: 6. CDR3 size: 14 residues. Germline values: CDR1 MNHNS, CDR2 SASEGT. CDR3 nucleotide sequence: TGTGCCAGCAGTGGGCCGACAGGGGATTACGAGCAGTACTTC. Encoded protein: CASSGPTGDYEQYF.

This sequence joins TRBV6-4 and TRBJ2-1; D is undetermined. Germline CDR1 reads MRHNA; CDR2 reads SNTAGT. The V end lost 0 bases, the J end lost 6 bases, and 6 bases lay between the germline ends. This CDR3 comprises 13 residues. CDR3 coding DNA: TGTGCCAGCAGTGACTCACCCCCCAATGAGCAGTTCTTC. Its protein product is CASSDSPPNEQFF.

This clone was counted a single time. The chain uses TRBV30 and TRBJ2-1; D is uncertain. Germline CDR1 GTSNPN, CDR2 SVGIG (reference sequence). The CDR3 has 12 residues. Trimming removed 0 bases at V and 6 bases at J, with 6 bases between. The CDR3 DNA reads as TGTGCCTGGAGTGTGGCAAGCAATGAGCAGTTCTTC. Its protein is CAWSVASNEQFF.

The chain carries TRBV4-1 and TRBJ1-1; D is undetermined. V lost 4 bases to trimming and J lost 1 base, with 7 bases between them. Germline CDR1 and CDR2: MGHRA and YSYEKL. CDR3 length: 13 residues. The CDR3 DNA follows: TGCGCCAGCAGCCCATCAGGGAACACTGAAGCTTTCTTT. Its protein product is CASSPSGNTEAFF.

This clone has only one observation. The chain combines TRBV9 with TRBJ2-1, with TRBD2 matching over 11 bases. The trim removed 6 bases at V and 5 bases at J, leaving 7 bases unmatched. The CDR3 consists of 15 residues. CDR1 is SGDLS, CDR2 YYNGEE, per germline. The CDR3 is CASTRGLAENNEQFF. The CDR3 nucleotides read TGTGCCAGCACCCGGGGACTAGCGGAAAACAATGAGCAGTTCTTC. Using reference TRBV9 and TRBJ2-1 for the parts outside the CDR3, the full variable domain is DSGVTQTPKHLITATGQRVTLRCSPRSGDLSVYWYQQSLDQGLQFLIQYYNGEERAKGNILERFSAQQFPDLHSELNLSSLELGDSALYFCASTRGLAENNEQFFGPGTRLTVL.

This clone was recorded a few times. Additional DNA sequences in this sample encode the identical CDR3. The genes are TRBV25-1 and TRBJ1-2; 9 positions agree with TRBD1. The germline gives CDR1 MGHDK, CDR2 SYGVNS. The CDR3 runs to 13 residues. The V segment lost 8 bases and the J segment 6 bases; nucleotides outside the gene matches: 7. CDR3 DNA: TGTGCCAGCTCCCTCCGGGACAGGGATGGCTACACCTTC. It translates to CASSLRDRDGYTF.

To note about this clone: Other DNA sequences in the sample encode the same CDR3. V usage is TRBV27 and J usage is TRBJ2-7, with TRBD1 matching 9 bases. The germline V gene encodes CDR1 MNHEY and CDR2 SMNVEV (reference sequence). This CDR3 contains 15 residues. J gave up 2 bases and V 3 bases, and 5 bases lay outside the gene matches. CDR3 coding DNA: TGTGCCAGCAGTTTTACCGGGACAGGGACCTACGAGCAGTACTTC. Translating it yields CASSFTGTGTYEQYF.

This clone was counted a single time. This chain joins TRBV5-1 and TRBJ1-4; no reliable D call. V was shortened by 4 bases and J by 8 bases, with 18 bases between the two germline ends. CDR1 is SGHRS and CDR2 is YFSETQ in the germline V gene. CDR3 length: 15 amino acids. CDR3 nucleotide sequence: TGCGCCAGCAGCCACGGCAGATTGAACGGGGAAAAACTGTTTTTT. Protein sequence: CASSHGRLNGEKLFF.

In its sample, this clone was seen once. Within the sample, other DNA sequences also encode this same CDR3. For the CDR3, the DNA is TGTGCCAGCAGCTTGGCCGGTAGCACAGATACGCAGTATTTT. It translates to CASSLAGSTDTQYF. The chain couples TRBV5-6 to TRBJ2-3; no firm D call. CDR3 length: 14 residues. Trimming left V 0 bases short and J 0 bases short, with 5 bases between. CDR1 SGHDT and CDR2 YYEEEE come from the germline V gene.

Note on this clone: This sample also contains other DNA sequences that code for the same CDR3. The rearrangement links TRBV9 to TRBJ2-7; D may be TRBD2 (5 bases). The CDR3 runs to 13 residues. Looked up from germline, CDR1 is SGDLS and CDR2 is YYNGEE. V shed 7 bases and J shed 0 bases, with 11 bases lying between them. The CDR3 nucleotides are TGTGCCAGCTCCGCCGGGAACTCCTACGAGCAGTACTTC. Translation: CASSAGNSYEQYF.

The J gene is TRBJ1-4, the V gene TRBV5-6; 8 bases agree with TRBD1. Germline loops: CDR1 SGHDT, CDR2 YYEEEE. V shed 3 bases, J shed 5 bases, and the junction held 3 bases outside the gene matches. The CDR3 length is 14 residues. The CDR3 reads CASSYGTGNEKLFF. As DNA, the CDR3 is TGTGCCAGCAGCTACGGGACAGGAAATGAAAAACTGTTTTTT.

This rearrangement joins TRBV7-9 to TRBJ1-1, with no clear D. Germline CDR1 reads SEHNR; CDR2 reads FQNEAQ (reference sequence). V lost 5 bases to trimming and J lost 7 bases, with 17 bases between them. The CDR3 length is 14 residues. This chain's CDR3 is CASSPLSGAFEAFF. Here the CDR3 DNA reads TGTGCCAGCAGCCCTCTGAGCGGAGCATTTGAAGCTTTCTTT.

This chain links TRBV4-3 with TRBJ1-6; D is unclear. Trimming left V 1 base short and J 9 bases short, with 13 bases between. Germline V gene sequence: CDR1 LGHNA, CDR2 YSLEER. This CDR3 has 15 residues. In DNA, the CDR3 is TGCGCCAGCAGCCAAGTTTGGGCAGTGGCTTCACCCCTCCACTTT. Translated: CASSQVWAVASPLHF.

V is TRBV7-6 and J is TRBJ2-3; D may be TRBD1 (5 bases). The CDR3 length is 16 residues. Germline V gives CDR1 SGHVS, CDR2 FNYEAQ. Trimming removed 1 base at V and 0 bases at J, with 11 bases between. The CDR3 loop reads CASSLESAGSTDTQYF. The CDR3 region has the DNA TGTGCCAGCAGCTTAGAGTCGGCAGGGAGCACAGATACGCAGTATTTT.

This sequence joins TRBV6-4 and TRBJ2-3; TRBD2 matches 11 bases. Per germline, CDR1 MRHNA and CDR2 SNTAGT. The CDR3 totals 16 residues. The J segment lost 0 bases and the V segment lost 4 bases, leaving 3 bases of the junction unmatched. The DNA for the CDR3 is TGTGCCAGCAGTGGACTAGCGGGAACTAGCACAGATACGCAGTATTTT. Translated: CASSGLAGTSTDTQYF.

This clone appeared a single time. CDR3 region: CASSLEGLGTYEQYF. The CDR3 DNA reads TGTGCCAGCAGCTTGGAGGGATTGGGGACCTACGAGCAGTACTTC. This chain uses TRBV5-8 with TRBJ2-7; D is unclear. Germline CDR1 SGHTS, CDR2 YDEGEE. The V and J ends lost 0 bases and 2 bases respectively, with 12 bases between them. CDR3 length: 15 residues.

The V gene is TRBV5-1, the J gene TRBJ2-7; TRBD2 aligns across 10 bases. Germline CDR1 is SGHRS and CDR2 is YFSETQ. The CDR3 loop spans 14 amino acids. Germline trimming cut 4 bases from V and 2 bases from J; bases unmatched to any gene: 3. CDR3 amino acids: CASSQTSGPYEQYF. The CDR3 bases are TGCGCCAGCAGCCAGACTAGCGGGCCCTACGAGCAGTACTTC. The whole variable domain, remainder taken from reference TRBV5-1 and TRBJ2-7, is KAGVTQTPRYLIKTRGQQVTLSCSPISGHRSVSWYQQTPGQGLQFLFEYFSETQRNKGNFPGRFSGRQFSNSRSEMNVSTLELGDSALYLCASSQTSGPYEQYFGPGTRLTVT.